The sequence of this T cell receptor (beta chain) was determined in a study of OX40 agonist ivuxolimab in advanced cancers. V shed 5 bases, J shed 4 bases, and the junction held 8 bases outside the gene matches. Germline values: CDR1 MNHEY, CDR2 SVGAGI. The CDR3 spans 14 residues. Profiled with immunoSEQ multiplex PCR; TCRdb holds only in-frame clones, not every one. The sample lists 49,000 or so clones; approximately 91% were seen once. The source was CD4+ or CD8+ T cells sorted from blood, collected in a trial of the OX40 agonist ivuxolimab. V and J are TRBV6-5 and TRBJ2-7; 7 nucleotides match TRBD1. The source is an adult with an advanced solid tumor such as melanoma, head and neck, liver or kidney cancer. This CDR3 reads CASSPWTGTYEQYF. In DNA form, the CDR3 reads TGTGCCAGCAGTCCTTGGACAGGTACTTACGAGCAGTACTTC.